This TCR beta chain comes out of a study of response to subunit inactivated influenza vaccine. In its sample, this clonotype was seen many times. The antigen remains undetermined. At one boundary the junction diverges from the germline segment, which might be a read error. The study's findings and limits: It was the authors' suggestion that each seasonal influenza vaccination recruits few new T cells.

The CDR3 length is 13 residues. From germline, CDR1 is SGHRS and CDR2 YFSETQ. TCRdb reanalysed the RT-PCR reads using MiXCR and keeps one entry per CDR3 protein. The data hold a few hundred thousand distinct CDR3 sequences, with around 11% observed a single time. The sample was also linked to a second study, of T cells expressing NK-cell markers. From that report: 5'RACE template switching built TCR beta cDNA with unique molecular identifiers. Source material for TCR beta repertoires consisted of sorted CD3+CD56+NKG2C+, CD3+CD56+NKG2C- and CD3+CD56-NKG2C+ T cells. The contribution of dominant NKG2C+ clonotypes to CD8+ T cells in roughly six donors was roughly 1.0-8%. A handful of donors showed these clonotypes also leading the CD3+CD56-NKG2C+ fraction.

The sequence was collected from a man aged 50 or older who received an inactivated influenza vaccine. The sequencing used PBMCs from blood, collected on the day of vaccination. The rearrangement joins TRBV5-1 to TRBJ1-1; no firm D call. Here the CDR3 DNA reads TGTGCCAGCAGTTTGGTACTCAACACTGAAGCTTTCTTT. Translating gives CASSLVLNTEAFF.